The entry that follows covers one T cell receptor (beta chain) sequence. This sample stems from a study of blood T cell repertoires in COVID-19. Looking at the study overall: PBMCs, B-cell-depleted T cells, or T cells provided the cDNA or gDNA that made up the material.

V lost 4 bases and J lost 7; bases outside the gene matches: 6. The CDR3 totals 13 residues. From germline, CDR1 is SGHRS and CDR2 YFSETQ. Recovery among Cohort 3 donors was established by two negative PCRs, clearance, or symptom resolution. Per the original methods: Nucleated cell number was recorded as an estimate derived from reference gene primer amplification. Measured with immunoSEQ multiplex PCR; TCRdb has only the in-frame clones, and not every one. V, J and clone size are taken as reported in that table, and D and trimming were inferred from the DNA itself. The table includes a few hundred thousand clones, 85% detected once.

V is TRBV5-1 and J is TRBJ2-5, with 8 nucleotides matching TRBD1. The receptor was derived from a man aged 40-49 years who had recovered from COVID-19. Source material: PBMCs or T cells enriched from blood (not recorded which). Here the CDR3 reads CASSGQGEGTQYF. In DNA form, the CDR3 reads TGCGCCAGCAGCGGACAGGGAGAGGGGACCCAGTACTTC.